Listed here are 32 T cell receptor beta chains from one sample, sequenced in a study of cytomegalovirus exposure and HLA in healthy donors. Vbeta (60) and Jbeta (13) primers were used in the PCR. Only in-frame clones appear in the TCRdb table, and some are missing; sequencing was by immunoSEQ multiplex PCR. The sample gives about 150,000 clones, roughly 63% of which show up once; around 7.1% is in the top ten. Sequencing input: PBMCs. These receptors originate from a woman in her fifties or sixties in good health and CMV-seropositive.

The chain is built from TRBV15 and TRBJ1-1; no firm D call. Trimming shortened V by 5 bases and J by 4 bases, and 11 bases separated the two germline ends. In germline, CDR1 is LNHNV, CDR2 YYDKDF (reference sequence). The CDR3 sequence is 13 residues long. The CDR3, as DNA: TGTGCCACCAGCCCCCAGGCCGGCACTGAAGCTTTCTTT. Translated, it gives CATSPQAGTEAFF. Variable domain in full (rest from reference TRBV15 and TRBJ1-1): DAMVIQNPRYQVTQFGKPVTLSCSQTLNHNVMYWYQQKSSQAPKLLFHYYDKDFNNEADTPDNFQSRRPNTSFCFLDIRSPGLGDTAMYLCATSPQAGTEAFFGQGTRLTVV.

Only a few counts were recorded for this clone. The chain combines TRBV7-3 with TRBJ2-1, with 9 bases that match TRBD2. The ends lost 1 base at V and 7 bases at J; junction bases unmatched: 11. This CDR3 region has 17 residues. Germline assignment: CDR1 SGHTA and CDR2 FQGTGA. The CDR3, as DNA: TGTGCCAGCAGCTTAAGGGGTCCGGGACTAGCAGGGAATGAGCAGTTCTTC. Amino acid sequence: CASSLRGPGLAGNEQFF.

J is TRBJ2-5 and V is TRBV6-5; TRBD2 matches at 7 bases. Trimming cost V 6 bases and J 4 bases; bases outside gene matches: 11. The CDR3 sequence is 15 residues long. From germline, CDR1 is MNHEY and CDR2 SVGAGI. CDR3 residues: CASSHPGQRGETQYF. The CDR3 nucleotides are TGTGCCAGCAGCCATCCGGGTCAGCGGGGAGAGACCCAGTACTTC.

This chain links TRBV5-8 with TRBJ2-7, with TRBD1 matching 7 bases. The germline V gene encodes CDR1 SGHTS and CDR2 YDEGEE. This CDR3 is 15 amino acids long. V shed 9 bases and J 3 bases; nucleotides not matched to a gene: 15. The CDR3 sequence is CANRDYLRDSYEQYF. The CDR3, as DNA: TGTGCCAACCGTGACTACCTTCGGGACAGCTACGAGCAGTACTTC.

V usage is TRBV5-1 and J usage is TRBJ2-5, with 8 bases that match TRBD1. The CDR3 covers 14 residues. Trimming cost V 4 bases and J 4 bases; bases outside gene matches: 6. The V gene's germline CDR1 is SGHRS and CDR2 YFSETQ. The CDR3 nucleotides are TGCGCCAGCAGCCCGGGACAGGTGGGAGAGACCCAGTACTTC. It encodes CASSPGQVGETQYF.

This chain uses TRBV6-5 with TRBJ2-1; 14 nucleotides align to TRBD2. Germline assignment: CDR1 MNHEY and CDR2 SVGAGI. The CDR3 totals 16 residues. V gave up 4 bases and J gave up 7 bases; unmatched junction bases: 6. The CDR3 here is CASSFRTSGRTNEQFF. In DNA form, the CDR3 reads TGTGCCAGCAGTTTCCGGACTAGCGGGAGGACAAATGAGCAGTTCTTC.

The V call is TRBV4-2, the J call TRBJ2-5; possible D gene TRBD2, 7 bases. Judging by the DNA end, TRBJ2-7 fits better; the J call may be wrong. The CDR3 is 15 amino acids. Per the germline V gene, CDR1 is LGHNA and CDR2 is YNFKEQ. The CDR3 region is CASSLPGGGAYEQYF. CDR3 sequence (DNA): TGTGCCAGCAGCCTCCCCGGAGGGGGGGCCTACGAGCAGTACTTC.

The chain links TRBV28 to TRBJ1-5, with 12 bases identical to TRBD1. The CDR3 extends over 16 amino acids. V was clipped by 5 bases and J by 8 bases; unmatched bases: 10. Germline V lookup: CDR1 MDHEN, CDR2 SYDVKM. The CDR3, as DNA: TGTGCCAGCAGTCCGACCGGGACAGGGGGCCGAGAGCCCCAGCATTTT. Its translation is CASSPTGTGGREPQHF.

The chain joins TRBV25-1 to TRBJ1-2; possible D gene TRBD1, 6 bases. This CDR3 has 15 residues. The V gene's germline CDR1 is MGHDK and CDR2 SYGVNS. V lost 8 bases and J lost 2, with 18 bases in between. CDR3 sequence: CASAANRDANYGYTF. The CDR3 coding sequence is TGTGCCAGCGCCGCTAACAGGGACGCCAACTATGGCTACACCTTC.

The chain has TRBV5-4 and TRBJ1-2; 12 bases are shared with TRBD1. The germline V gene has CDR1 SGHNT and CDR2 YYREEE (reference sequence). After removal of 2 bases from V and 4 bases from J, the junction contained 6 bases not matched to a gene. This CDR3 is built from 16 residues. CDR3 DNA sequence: TGTGCCAGCAGCTTCGGCCGGGACAGGGGGCCCTATGGCTACACCTTC. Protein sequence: CASSFGRDRGPYGYTF.

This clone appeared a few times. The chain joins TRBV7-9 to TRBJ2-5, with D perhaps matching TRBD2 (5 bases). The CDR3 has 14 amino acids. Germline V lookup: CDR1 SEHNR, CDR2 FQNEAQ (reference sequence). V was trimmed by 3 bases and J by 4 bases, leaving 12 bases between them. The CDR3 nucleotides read TGTGCCAGCAGCTTGGGGAGTATGGGAGAGACCCAGTACTTC. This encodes CASSLGSMGETQYF.

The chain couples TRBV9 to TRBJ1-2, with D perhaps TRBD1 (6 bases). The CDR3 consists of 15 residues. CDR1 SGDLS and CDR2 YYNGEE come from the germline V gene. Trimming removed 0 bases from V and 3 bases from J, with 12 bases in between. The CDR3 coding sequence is TGTGCCAGCAGCGTAGGGGCAGGGGAACACTATGGCTACACCTTC. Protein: CASSVGAGEHYGYTF. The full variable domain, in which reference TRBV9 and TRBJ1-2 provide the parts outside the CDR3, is DSGVTQTPKHLITATGQRVTLRCSPRSGDLSVYWYQQSLDQGLQFLIQYYNGEERAKGNILERFSAQQFPDLHSELNLSSLELGDSALYFCASSVGAGEHYGYTFGSGTRLTVV.

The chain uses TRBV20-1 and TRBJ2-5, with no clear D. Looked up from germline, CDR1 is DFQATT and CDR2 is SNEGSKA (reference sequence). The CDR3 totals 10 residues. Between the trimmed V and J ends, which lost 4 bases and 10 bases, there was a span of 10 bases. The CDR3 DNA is TGCAGTGCTATCAGAACGTTCCAGTACTTC. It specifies CSAIRTFQYF.

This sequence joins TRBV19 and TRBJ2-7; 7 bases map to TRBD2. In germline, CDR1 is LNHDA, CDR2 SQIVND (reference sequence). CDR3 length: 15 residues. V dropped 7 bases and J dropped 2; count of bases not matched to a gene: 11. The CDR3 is CASTLAASGAYEQYF. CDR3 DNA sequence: TGTGCCAGTACCCTAGCGGCTAGCGGAGCCTACGAGCAGTACTTC.

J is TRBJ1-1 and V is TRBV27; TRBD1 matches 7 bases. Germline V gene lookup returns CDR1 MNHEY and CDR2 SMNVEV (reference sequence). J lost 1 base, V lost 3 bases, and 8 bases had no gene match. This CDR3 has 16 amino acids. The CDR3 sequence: CASSFRQGAPNTEAFF. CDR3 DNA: TGTGCCAGCAGTTTTAGACAGGGAGCCCCGAACACTGAAGCTTTCTTT.

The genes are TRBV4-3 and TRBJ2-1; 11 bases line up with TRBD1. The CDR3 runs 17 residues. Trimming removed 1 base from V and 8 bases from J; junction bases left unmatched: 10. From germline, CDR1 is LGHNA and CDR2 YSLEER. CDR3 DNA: TGCGCCAGCAGCCAAGCAGGACAGGGGGCCCTGTGGGATGAGCAGTTCTTC. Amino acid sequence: CASSQAGQGALWDEQFF.

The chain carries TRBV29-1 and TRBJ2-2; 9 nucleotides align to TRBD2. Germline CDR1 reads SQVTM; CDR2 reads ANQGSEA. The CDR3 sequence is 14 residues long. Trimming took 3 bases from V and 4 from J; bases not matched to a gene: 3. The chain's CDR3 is CSVDVSGGTGELFF. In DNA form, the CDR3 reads TGCAGCGTTGATGTTAGCGGGGGCACCGGGGAGCTGTTTTTT.

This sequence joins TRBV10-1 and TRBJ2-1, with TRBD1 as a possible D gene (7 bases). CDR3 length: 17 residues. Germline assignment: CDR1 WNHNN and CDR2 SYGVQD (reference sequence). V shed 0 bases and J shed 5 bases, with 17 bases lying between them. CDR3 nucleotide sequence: TGCGCCAGCAGTGAGTCCAGGGGGGACACCCTCCACAATGAGCAGTTCTTC. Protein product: CASSESRGDTLHNEQFF.

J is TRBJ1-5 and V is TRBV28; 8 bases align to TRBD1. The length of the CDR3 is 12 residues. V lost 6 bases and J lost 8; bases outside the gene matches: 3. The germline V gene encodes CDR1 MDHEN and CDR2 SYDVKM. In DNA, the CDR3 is TGTGCCAGCAGGTTGACAGGGGAGCCCCAGCATTTT. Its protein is CASRLTGEPQHF.

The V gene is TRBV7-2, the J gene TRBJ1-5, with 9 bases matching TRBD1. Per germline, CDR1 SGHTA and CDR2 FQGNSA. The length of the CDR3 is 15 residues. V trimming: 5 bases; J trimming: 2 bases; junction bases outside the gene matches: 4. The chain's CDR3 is CASSQQGAGNQPQHF. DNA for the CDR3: TGTGCCAGCAGCCAACAGGGGGCAGGCAATCAGCCCCAGCATTTT.

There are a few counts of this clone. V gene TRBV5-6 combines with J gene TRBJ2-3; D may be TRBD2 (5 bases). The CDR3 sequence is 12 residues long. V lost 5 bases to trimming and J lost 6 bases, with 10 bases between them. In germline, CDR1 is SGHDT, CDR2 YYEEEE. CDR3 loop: CASSHWEDTQYF. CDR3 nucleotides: TGTGCCAGCAGTCATTGGGAGGATACGCAGTATTTT. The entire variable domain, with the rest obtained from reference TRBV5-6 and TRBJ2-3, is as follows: DAGVTQSPTHLIKTRGQQVTLRCSPKSGHDTVSWYQQALGQGPQFIFQYYEEEERQRGNFPDRFSGHQFPNYSSELNVNALLLGDSALYLCASSHWEDTQYFGPGTRLTVL.

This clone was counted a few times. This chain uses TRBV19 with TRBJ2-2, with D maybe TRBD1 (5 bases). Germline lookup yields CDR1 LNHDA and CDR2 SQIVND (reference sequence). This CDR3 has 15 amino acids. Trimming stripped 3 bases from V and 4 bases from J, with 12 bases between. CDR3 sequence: CASSMFRAGTGELFF. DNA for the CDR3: TGTGCCAGTAGTATGTTCAGGGCCGGCACCGGGGAGCTGTTTTTT.

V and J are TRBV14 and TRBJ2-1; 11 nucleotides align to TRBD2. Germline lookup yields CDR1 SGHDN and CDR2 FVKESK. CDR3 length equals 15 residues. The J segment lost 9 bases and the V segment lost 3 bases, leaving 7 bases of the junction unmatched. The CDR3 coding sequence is TGTGCCAGCAGCCACCGGACTAGCGGGTGGGCTGAGCAGTTCTTC. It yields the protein CASSHRTSGWAEQFF. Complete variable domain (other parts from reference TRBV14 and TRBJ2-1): EAGVTQFPSHSVIEKGQTVTLRCDPISGHDNLYWYRRVMGKEIKFLLHFVKESKQDESGMPNNRFLAERTGGTYSTLKVQPAELEDSGVYFCASSHRTSGWAEQFFGPGTRLTVL.

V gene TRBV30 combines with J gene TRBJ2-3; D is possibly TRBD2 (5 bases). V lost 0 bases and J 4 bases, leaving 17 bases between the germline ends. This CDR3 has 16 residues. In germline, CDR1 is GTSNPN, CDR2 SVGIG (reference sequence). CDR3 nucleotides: TGTGCCTGGAGTGTAATGCGGGCACCCTGGTCAGATACGCAGTATTTT. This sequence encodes CAWSVMRAPWSDTQYF.

CDR3 sequence: CSAFGSGRAGTGELFF. CDR3 bases: TGCAGCGCCTTTGGGAGCGGGAGGGCAGGCACCGGGGAGCTGTTTTTT. This chain links TRBV29-1 with TRBJ2-2; TRBD2 matches 10 bases. The CDR3 loop spans 16 amino acids. Germline values: CDR1 SQVTM, CDR2 ANQGSEA. Germline trimming cut 7 bases from V and 4 bases from J; bases unmatched to any gene: 12.

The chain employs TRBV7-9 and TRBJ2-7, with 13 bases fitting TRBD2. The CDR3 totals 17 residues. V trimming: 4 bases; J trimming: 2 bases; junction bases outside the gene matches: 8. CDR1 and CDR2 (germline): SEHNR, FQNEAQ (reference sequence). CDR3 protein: CASSSRTSGRGAYEQYF. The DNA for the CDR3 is TGTGCCAGCAGCTCACGGACTAGCGGGAGAGGGGCCTACGAGCAGTACTTC.

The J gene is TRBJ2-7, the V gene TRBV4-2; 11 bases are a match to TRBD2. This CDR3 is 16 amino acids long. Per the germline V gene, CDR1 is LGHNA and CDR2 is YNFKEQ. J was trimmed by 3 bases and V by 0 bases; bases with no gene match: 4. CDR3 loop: CASSQERGLAVYEQYF. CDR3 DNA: TGTGCCAGCAGCCAAGAAAGGGGACTAGCGGTCTACGAGCAGTACTTC.

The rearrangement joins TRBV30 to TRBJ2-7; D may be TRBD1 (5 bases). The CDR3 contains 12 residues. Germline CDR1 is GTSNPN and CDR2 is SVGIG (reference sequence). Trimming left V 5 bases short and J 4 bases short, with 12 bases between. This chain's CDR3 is CAWGPGRYEQYF. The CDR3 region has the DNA TGTGCCTGGGGTCCAGGGCGGTACGAGCAGTACTTC.

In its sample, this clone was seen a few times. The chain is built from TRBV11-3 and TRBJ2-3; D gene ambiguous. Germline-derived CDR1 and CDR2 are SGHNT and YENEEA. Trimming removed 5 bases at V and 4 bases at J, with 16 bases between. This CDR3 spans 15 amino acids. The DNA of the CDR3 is TGTGCCAGCAGCCTCTATGCGGATATGTCAGATACGCAGTATTTT. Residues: CASSLYADMSDTQYF.

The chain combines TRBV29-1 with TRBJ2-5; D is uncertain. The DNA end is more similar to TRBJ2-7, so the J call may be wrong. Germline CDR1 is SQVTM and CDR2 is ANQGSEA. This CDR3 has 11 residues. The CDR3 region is CSVEVLREQYF. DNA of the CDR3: TGCAGCGTTGAGGTCTTGCGCGAGCAGTACTTC.

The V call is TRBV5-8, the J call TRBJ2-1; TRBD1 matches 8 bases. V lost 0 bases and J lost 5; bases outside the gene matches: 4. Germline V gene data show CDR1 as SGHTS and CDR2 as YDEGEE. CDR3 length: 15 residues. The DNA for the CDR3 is TGTGCCAGCAGCTTGGGACAGGGGTACGACAATGAGCAGTTCTTC. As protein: CASSLGQGYDNEQFF.

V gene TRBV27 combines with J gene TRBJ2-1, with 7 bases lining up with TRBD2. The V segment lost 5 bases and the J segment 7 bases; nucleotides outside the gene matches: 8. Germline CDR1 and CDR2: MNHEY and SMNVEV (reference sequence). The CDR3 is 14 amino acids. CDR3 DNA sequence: TGTGCCAGCAGTCCTCGACTAGCTCAAAATGAGCAGTTCTTC. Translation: CASSPRLAQNEQFF.